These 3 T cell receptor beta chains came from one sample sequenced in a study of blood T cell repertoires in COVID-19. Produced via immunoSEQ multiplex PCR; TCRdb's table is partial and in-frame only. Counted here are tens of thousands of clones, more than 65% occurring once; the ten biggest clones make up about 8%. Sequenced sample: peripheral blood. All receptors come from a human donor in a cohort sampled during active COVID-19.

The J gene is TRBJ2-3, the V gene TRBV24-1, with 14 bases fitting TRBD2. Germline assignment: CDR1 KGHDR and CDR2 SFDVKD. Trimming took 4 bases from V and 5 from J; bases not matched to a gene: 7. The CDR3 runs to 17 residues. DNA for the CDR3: TGTGCCACCAGTGACACAAGGACTAGCGGGAGGATAGATACGCAGTATTTT. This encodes CATSDTRTSGRIDTQYF.

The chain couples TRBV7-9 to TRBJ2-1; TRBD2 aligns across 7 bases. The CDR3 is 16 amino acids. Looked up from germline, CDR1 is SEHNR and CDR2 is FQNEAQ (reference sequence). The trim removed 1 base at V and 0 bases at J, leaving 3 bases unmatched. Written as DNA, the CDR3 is TGTGCCAGCAGCTTAGTTTGGACTAGCTCCTACAATGAGCAGTTCTTC. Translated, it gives CASSLVWTSSYNEQFF.

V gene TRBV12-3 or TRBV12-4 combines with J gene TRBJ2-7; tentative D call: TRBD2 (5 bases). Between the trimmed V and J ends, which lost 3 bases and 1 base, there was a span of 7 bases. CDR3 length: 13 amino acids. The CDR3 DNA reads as TGTGCCAGCAGTTTTAGCGCATCCTACGAGCAGTACTTC. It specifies CASSFSASYEQYF.